The 26 T cell receptor beta chains presented below share a single source sample, sequenced in a study of PD-L1 blockade in urothelial cancer. Time point indicated: pretreatment peripheral blood. Clones were read by immunoSEQ multiplex PCR, and TCRdb kept only the in-frame ones, dropping some. The sample lists 49,000 or so clones, about 86% occurring once. The sample consisted of PBMCs, taken around atezolizumab (anti-PD-L1) treatment. These receptors came from a man aged 55 to 69 with urothelial cancer.

The chain is built from TRBV5-1 and TRBJ2-1; D call uncertain. The V end lost 4 bases, the J end lost 8 bases, and 10 bases lay between the germline ends. Germline CDR1 is SGHRS and CDR2 is YFSETQ. The length of the CDR3 is 12 residues. CDR3 protein: CASSNQNDEQFF. The DNA of the CDR3 is TGCGCCAGCAGCAACCAGAACGATGAGCAGTTCTTC.

V gene TRBV6-1 combines with J gene TRBJ1-2, with 10 nucleotides matching TRBD1. CDR1 and CDR2 from the germline V gene are MNHNS and SASEGT. The CDR3 runs 14 residues. V dropped 3 bases and J dropped 5; count of bases not matched to a gene: 3. CDR3 DNA sequence: TGTGCCAGCAGTGACCGGGGACAGGGGTATGGCTACACCTTC. Translation gives CASSDRGQGYGYTF.

V is TRBV9 and J is TRBJ2-5, with 10 positions matching TRBD2. Per the germline V gene, CDR1 is SGDLS and CDR2 is YYNGEE. The CDR3 is 15 residues long. The J segment lost 4 bases and the V segment lost 3 bases, leaving 6 bases of the junction unmatched. Here the CDR3 reads CASSDSLAGVETQYF. CDR3 bases: TGTGCCAGCAGCGACAGCCTAGCGGGGGTAGAGACCCAGTACTTC. Full variable domain (missing parts from reference TRBV9 and TRBJ2-5): DSGVTQTPKHLITATGQRVTLRCSPRSGDLSVYWYQQSLDQGLQFLIQYYNGEERAKGNILERFSAQQFPDLHSELNLSSLELGDSALYFCASSDSLAGVETQYFGPGTRLLVL.

CDR3 coding DNA: TGTGCCATCTCCCAACAGGGGCCAACCACAGATACGCAGTATTTT. Protein: CAISQQGPTTDTQYF. The chain couples TRBV10-3 to TRBJ2-3; 7 nucleotides match TRBD1. The CDR3 is made up of 15 amino acids. The germline gives CDR1 ENHRY, CDR2 SYGVKD. The junction had 10 bases not matched to a gene; V was cut back by 8 bases and J by 2 bases.

The CDR3 loop is CASSLGIGQGRSEQFF. The CDR3 DNA sequence: TGCGCCAGCAGCTTGGGCATTGGACAGGGAAGGAGTGAGCAGTTCTTC. The chain combines TRBV5-1 with TRBJ2-1; 8 bases agree with TRBD1. The germline gives CDR1 SGHRS, CDR2 YFSETQ. The CDR3 sequence is 16 residues long. With V trimmed by 0 bases and J by 9 bases, 11 bases remained unmatched.

The gene calls are TRBV27 and TRBJ2-7; 11 bases line up with TRBD1. The ends lost 7 bases at V and 2 bases at J; junction bases unmatched: 10. CDR3 size: 16 residues. Per germline, CDR1 MNHEY and CDR2 SMNVEV (reference sequence). CDR3 sequence: CASNPRWGQGAYEQYF. CDR3 coding DNA: TGTGCCAGCAATCCGAGGTGGGGACAGGGGGCCTACGAGCAGTACTTC.

V gene TRBV5-4 combines with J gene TRBJ2-7, with 10 positions matching TRBD1. Unmatched junction bases numbered 6, after V lost 0 bases and J lost 6 bases. CDR3 size: 15 residues. Germline-derived CDR1 and CDR2 are SGHNT and YYREEE (reference sequence). The CDR3, as DNA: TGTGCCAGCAGCTTGGTTGGGACAGGGGTTCGCGAGCAGTACTTC. Translated: CASSLVGTGVREQYF.

The V call is TRBV7-9, the J call TRBJ2-7; no clear D. Germline-derived CDR1 and CDR2 are SEHNR and FQNEAQ (reference sequence). V shed 2 bases and J shed 5 bases, with 13 bases lying between them. The CDR3 consists of 14 residues. Here the CDR3 reads CASSLLAVGNEQYF. The CDR3 DNA sequence: TGTGCCAGCAGCTTACTTGCAGTGGGCAACGAGCAGTACTTC.

The V and J genes are TRBV5-1 and TRBJ2-1; 10 bases match TRBD1. V lost 3 bases to trimming and J lost 8 bases; unmatched junction nucleotides: 11. The CDR3 runs 16 residues. The germline V gene has CDR1 SGHRS and CDR2 YFSETQ. The CDR3 DNA is TGCGCCAGCAGCTCGACAGGGGGCGTCCCGTCCCATGAGCAGTTCTTC. It codes for CASSSTGGVPSHEQFF.

The chain employs TRBV10-3 and TRBJ2-2; 8 bases map to TRBD1. V gave up 11 bases and J gave up 5 bases; unmatched junction bases: 10. Germline V gene data show CDR1 as ENHRY and CDR2 as SYGVKD. The CDR3 totals 14 residues. CDR3 sequence (DNA): TGTGCCGGCCGAGACCGACAGGGGACCGGGGAGCTGTTTTTT. It specifies CAGRDRQGTGELFF.

The rearrangement uses TRBV5-1 and TRBJ2-2; the match to TRBD2 covers 7 bases. Per germline, CDR1 SGHRS and CDR2 YFSETQ. Germline trimming cut 5 bases from V and 2 bases from J; bases unmatched to any gene: 6. The CDR3 sequence is 15 residues long. For the CDR3, the DNA is TGCGCCAGCAGTCCTCGCGGGGGAAACACCGGGGAGCTGTTTTTT. Translated: CASSPRGGNTGELFF.

V and J are TRBV6-1 and TRBJ1-3, with 8 nucleotides matching TRBD1. With 2 bases clipped from V and 1 base from J, the junction kept 7 bases outside the gene matches. The CDR3 has 17 residues. Germline CDR1 and CDR2: MNHNS and SASEGT. CDR3 region: CASSEKSQGASGNTIYF. The CDR3, as DNA: TGTGCCAGCAGTGAAAAAAGTCAGGGGGCTTCTGGAAACACCATATATTTT.

This clone is classed as large. The rearrangement links TRBV7-9 to TRBJ1-6; no definite D call. The germline V and J ends were trimmed by 3 bases and 7 bases, with 16 bases remaining between them. The CDR3 is 16 amino acids. Germline V gene data show CDR1 as SEHNR and CDR2 as FQNEAQ (reference sequence). The CDR3 is CASSFPDIGSNSPLHF. The CDR3 bases are TGTGCCAGCAGCTTTCCCGATATCGGGAGCAATTCACCCCTCCACTTT.

The chain links TRBV7-2 to TRBJ2-4, with D possibly TRBD1 on 6 matching bases. This CDR3 contains 15 residues. Deletions cut 7 bases from V and 0 bases from J, with 13 bases between. The germline V gene encodes CDR1 SGHTA and CDR2 FQGNSA. CDR3 nucleotides: TGTGCCAGCACCAAGGACAGAATAGCCAAAAACATTCAGTACTTC. Its protein is CASTKDRIAKNIQYF. Full variable domain (outside the CDR3, taken from reference TRBV7-2 and TRBJ2-4): GAGVSQSPSNKVTEKGKDVELRCDPISGHTALYWYRQSLGQGLEFLIYFQGNSAPDKSGLPSDRFSAERTGGSVSTLTIQRTQQEDSAVYLCASTKDRIAKNIQYFGAGTRLSVL.

This chain uses TRBV2 with TRBJ1-5; the D is unclear. CDR3 length equals 12 residues. V shed 1 base and J shed 11 bases, with 9 bases lying between them. Per the germline V gene, CDR1 is SNHLY and CDR2 is FYNNEI. CDR3 coding DNA: TGTGCCAGCAGTGAAGAACACCTTGCCCAGCATTTT. Translation: CASSEEHLAQHF. The entire variable domain, with the rest obtained from reference TRBV2 and TRBJ1-5, is as follows: EPEVTQTPSHQVTQMGQEVILRCVPISNHLYFYWYRQILGQKVEFLVSFYNNEISEKSEIFDDQFSVERPDGSNFTLKIRSTKLEDSAMYFCASSEEHLAQHFGDGTRLSIL.

The chain has TRBV5-6 and TRBJ2-7; TRBD2 agrees at 16 bases. CDR1 is SGHDT and CDR2 is YYEEEE in the germline V gene. This CDR3 region has 19 residues. With 4 bases clipped from V and 0 bases from J, the junction kept 10 bases outside the gene matches. CDR3 nucleotides: TGTGCCAGCAGCCCCGCGGGACTAGCGGGAGGGTCCTTCTCCTACGAGCAGTACTTC. Protein: CASSPAGLAGGSFSYEQYF.

The genes are TRBV9 and TRBJ2-5, with D perhaps matching TRBD2 (5 bases). Looked up from germline, CDR1 is SGDLS and CDR2 is YYNGEE. V lost 0 bases to trimming and J lost 4 bases, with 19 bases between them. The CDR3 has 17 amino acids. CDR3 region: CASSVEPSGDKGETQYF. The CDR3 DNA follows: TGTGCCAGCAGCGTAGAGCCAAGCGGAGACAAGGGAGAGACCCAGTACTTC. Full variable domain (outside the CDR3, taken from reference TRBV9 and TRBJ2-5): DSGVTQTPKHLITATGQRVTLRCSPRSGDLSVYWYQQSLDQGLQFLIQYYNGEERAKGNILERFSAQQFPDLHSELNLSSLELGDSALYFCASSVEPSGDKGETQYFGPGTRLLVL.

This sequence joins TRBV5-4 and TRBJ1-2; D is possibly TRBD1 (6 bases). The germline CDR1 and CDR2 sequences are SGHNT and YYREEE (reference sequence). V gave up 5 bases and J gave up 3 bases, with 8 bases separating them. There are 12 residues in the CDR3. The CDR3 DNA reads TGTGCCAGCAGTCCAGGGGACTATGGCTACACCTTC. It yields the protein CASSPGDYGYTF.

This clone has more than one count but fewer than ten. The rearrangement joins TRBV14 to TRBJ1-6; weak D call: TRBD1 (6 bases). CDR1 SGHDN and CDR2 FVKESK come from the germline V gene. CDR3 length: 15 residues. Trimming removed 0 bases at V and 7 bases at J, with 10 bases between. CDR3 residues: CASSQEGGLNSPLHF. The CDR3, as DNA: TGTGCCAGCAGCCAAGAAGGGGGATTGAATTCACCCCTCCACTTT.

The gene calls are TRBV6-1 and TRBJ2-7, with TRBD1 as a possible D gene (6 bases). Germline V CDR1 and CDR2: MNHNS, SASEGT. The CDR3 is made up of 14 amino acids. Trimming took off 0 bases at V and 2 bases at J, with 8 bases between the two ends. CDR3 region: CASSEARGAYEQYF. The CDR3 nucleotides are TGTGCCAGCAGTGAAGCCAGGGGAGCCTACGAGCAGTACTTC.

The V gene is TRBV9, the J gene TRBJ2-3; 11 bases map to TRBD2. J gave up 2 bases and V 3 bases, and 5 bases lay outside the gene matches. CDR3 size: 16 residues. CDR1 SGDLS and CDR2 YYNGEE come from the germline V gene. CDR3 in amino acids: CASSGGTSGLTDTQYF. The CDR3 coding sequence is TGTGCCAGCAGCGGGGGGACTAGCGGCCTCACAGATACGCAGTATTTT.

V is TRBV19 and J is TRBJ2-7, with D maybe TRBD2 (6 bases). CDR3 length: 15 amino acids. Germline CDR1 and CDR2: LNHDA and SQIVND (reference sequence). The V gene lost 5 bases and the J gene lost 2 bases, with 16 bases spanning the gap. CDR3 sequence reads: CASSLPGRGTYEQYF. The DNA for the CDR3 is TGTGCCAGTAGTCTTCCGGGACGGGGGACCTACGAGCAGTACTTC. Together with reference TRBV19 and TRBJ2-7, the CDR3 gives the full variable domain: DGGITQSPKYLFRKEGQNVTLSCEQNLNHDAMYWYRQDPGQGLRLIYYSQIVNDFQKGDIAEGYSVSREKKESFPLTVTSAQKNPTAFYLCASSLPGRGTYEQYFGPGTRLTVT.

This clone showed up just a few times. The rearrangement links TRBV30 to TRBJ2-7; 7 bases are a match to TRBD1. This CDR3 contains 12 residues. V lost 4 bases, J lost 1 base, and 1 base stayed unmatched. CDR1 and CDR2 (germline): GTSNPN, SVGIG (reference sequence). The CDR3 here is CAWKQGSYEQYF. CDR3 sequence (DNA): TGTGCCTGGAAACAGGGGTCCTACGAGCAGTACTTC.

This chain connects TRBV9 to TRBJ1-2; unclear D gene. The CDR3 is 15 amino acids. Germline-derived CDR1 and CDR2 are SGDLS and YYNGEE. The V gene lost 0 bases and the J gene lost 8 bases, with 17 bases spanning the gap. The CDR3 DNA sequence: TGTGCCAGCAGCGTAGCCCTCTCTCCTATGTTGGGCTACACCTTC. Amino acid sequence: CASSVALSPMLGYTF.

There are a few counts of this clone. This chain connects TRBV14 to TRBJ1-1; D gene ambiguous. Trimming shortened V by 8 bases and J by 2 bases, and 9 bases separated the two germline ends. The CDR3 is 12 amino acids. Germline CDR1 is SGHDN and CDR2 is FVKESK. Written as DNA, the CDR3 is TGTGCCAGCCGGGGATTCAACACTGAAGCTTTCTTT. Protein sequence: CASRGFNTEAFF.

The chain uses TRBV10-3 and TRBJ2-1; 9 bases line up with TRBD2. The CDR3 extends over 16 amino acids. In germline, CDR1 is ENHRY, CDR2 SYGVKD. V gave up 2 bases and J gave up 5 bases; unmatched junction bases: 7. CDR3 residues: CAISEHPSGTNNEQFF. The CDR3 DNA reads as TGTGCCATCAGTGAGCACCCTAGCGGGACTAACAATGAGCAGTTCTTC.